This entry describes one TCR beta chain. Its antigen is unidentified. The data belong to a study of cytomegalovirus exposure and HLA in healthy donors. Study findings and constraints: The authors excluded some V segments, including TRBV6-2 and TRBV6-3, as indistinguishable.

V dropped 3 bases and J dropped 0 bases, with 6 bases sitting between them. The V gene's germline CDR1 is LNHDA and CDR2 SQIVND (reference sequence). The CDR3 spans 13 residues. PCR employed 60 Vbeta and 13 Jbeta primers. Measured with immunoSEQ multiplex PCR; TCRdb has only the in-frame clones, and not every one. The data contain about 200,000 clones, 60% to 80% of them seen just once; the ten biggest clones take up around 4%. Input material: PBMCs. The chain uses TRBV19 and TRBJ2-7, with D maybe TRBD1 (5 bases). The origin of this receptor is a male donor in good health and CMV-seronegative. CDR3 in DNA: TGTGCCAGTAGTATCGACAGCTCCTACGAGCAGTACTTC. Translating gives CASSIDSSYEQYF. Filled out from reference TRBV19 and TRBJ2-7, the complete variable domain reads DGGITQSPKYLFRKEGQNVTLSCEQNLNHDAMYWYRQDPGQGLRLIYYSQIVNDFQKGDIAEGYSVSREKKESFPLTVTSAQKNPTAFYLCASSIDSSYEQYFGPGTRLTVT.